Shown below are 19 T cell receptor beta chains from a single sample sequenced in a study of OX40 agonist ivuxolimab in advanced cancers. This table comes from immunoSEQ multiplex PCR, and its TCRdb copy is limited to in-frame clones, with some not included. In the table there are some 48,000 clones, 92% of which are singletons. Sequencing was performed on CD4+ or CD8+ T cells sorted from blood, taken in a trial of the OX40 agonist ivuxolimab. The receptors were gathered from an adult with an advanced solid tumor such as melanoma, head and neck, liver or kidney cancer.

This chain uses TRBV28 with TRBJ1-5; TRBD1 is a possible D gene (5 bases). Germline values: CDR1 MDHEN, CDR2 SYDVKM. V was pared by 7 bases and J by 5 bases, with 15 bases between. The length of the CDR3 is 14 residues. The CDR3 sequence: CASTQTGDYQPQHF. The CDR3 DNA is TGTGCCAGCACCCAGACCGGGGACTATCAGCCCCAGCATTTT. The full variable domain, completed using reference TRBV28 and TRBJ1-5, is DVKVTQSSRYLVKRTGEKVFLECVQDMDHENMFWYRQDPGLGLRLIYFSYDVKMKEKGDIPEGYSVSREKKERFSLILESASTNQTSMYLCASTQTGDYQPQHFGDGTRLSIL.

J is TRBJ1-1 and V is TRBV27, with 10 bases that match TRBD1. The CDR3 contains 15 residues. The V gene end was trimmed by 4 bases and the J gene end by 1 base; junction bases not matched to a gene: 3. Per the germline V gene, CDR1 is MNHEY and CDR2 is SMNVEV (reference sequence). The CDR3: CASSSRQGANTEAFF. The CDR3 region has the DNA TGTGCCAGCAGTTCTCGACAGGGGGCGAACACTGAAGCTTTCTTT.

This clone was counted a few times. V gene TRBV19 combines with J gene TRBJ1-1; the D gene is possibly TRBD1 (5 bases). Trimming cost V 3 bases and J 4 bases, with 12 bases left between them. Germline CDR1 is LNHDA and CDR2 is SQIVND (reference sequence). This CDR3 spans 14 amino acids. CDR3: CASSIGRVATEAFF. As DNA, the CDR3 is TGTGCCAGTAGTATTGGCAGGGTTGCCACTGAAGCTTTCTTT.

The V and J genes are TRBV10-2 and TRBJ2-1, with D possibly matching TRBD2 (6 bases). Germline loops: CDR1 WSHSY, CDR2 SAAADI. Trimming pared 10 bases from V and 3 bases from J, leaving 19 bases between. The CDR3 length is 15 residues. The CDR3 DNA follows: TGCGCCACCGAGGAGGGGTCAGGAAACTACAATGAGCAGTTCTTC. It encodes CATEEGSGNYNEQFF.

This sequence joins TRBV6-1 and TRBJ1-5; 8 bases are a match to TRBD1. V trimming: 10 bases; J trimming: 7 bases; junction bases outside the gene matches: 9. Germline CDR1 MNHNS, CDR2 SASEGT. This CDR3 is built from 13 residues. Here the CDR3 DNA reads TGTGCCACCAGGGGGCGCGCGGAACAGCCCCAGCATTTT. This translates into CATRGRAEQPQHF.

This chain links TRBV6-5 with TRBJ1-2, with TRBD1 matching over 8 bases. Germline CDR1 and CDR2: MNHEY and SVGAGI. The CDR3 contains 15 residues. The J segment lost 3 bases and the V segment lost 5 bases, leaving 8 bases of the junction unmatched. This CDR3 reads CASSTAVTGDYGYTF. The CDR3 DNA reads TGTGCCAGCAGTACGGCCGTGACAGGGGACTATGGCTACACCTTC.

V usage is TRBV15 and J usage is TRBJ1-2; D is unresolved. The CDR3 totals 15 residues. The V gene's germline CDR1 is LNHNV and CDR2 YYDKDF (reference sequence). V was pared by 3 bases and J by 2 bases, with 13 bases between. The CDR3 DNA sequence: TGTGCCACCAGCAGTACACTGGGAGGGAACTATGGCTACACCTTC. The encoded protein is CATSSTLGGNYGYTF.

The rearrangement uses TRBV4-2 and TRBJ2-3, with TRBD2 identical over 11 bases. Germline-derived CDR1 and CDR2 are LGHNA and YNFKEQ. The junction had 5 bases not matched to a gene; V was cut back by 4 bases and J by 2 bases. This CDR3 comprises 16 residues. The CDR3 loop is CASSPLAGGNTDTQYF. The CDR3 DNA reads as TGTGCCAGCAGCCCCCTAGCGGGGGGAAACACAGATACGCAGTATTTT.

This clone was picked up one time. V and J are TRBV28 and TRBJ2-7; 8 bases match TRBD1. The germline CDR1 and CDR2 sequences are MDHEN and SYDVKM. Trimming removed 3 bases from V and 0 bases from J; junction bases left unmatched: 1. The CDR3 is 14 residues long. The DNA for the CDR3 is TGTGCCAGCAGTTTGACAGGGGCCTCCTACGAGCAGTACGTC. It translates to CASSLTGASYEQYV.

The gene calls are TRBV9 and TRBJ2-2; 12 nucleotides line up with TRBD1. The CDR3 is 16 amino acids. The V and J ends lost 3 bases and 7 bases, in that order; junction bases with no gene match: 7. The germline CDR1 and CDR2 sequences are SGDLS and YYNGEE. The CDR3 region has the DNA TGTGCCAGCAGCGATCCGGGACAGGGGGCCGGCGGGGAGCTGTTTTTT. It encodes CASSDPGQGAGGELFF.

The genes are TRBV18 and TRBJ1-1; 8 bases map to TRBD1. The CDR3 is made up of 14 amino acids. CDR1 and CDR2 from the germline V gene are KGHSH and LQKENI. The V segment lost 2 bases and the J segment 11 bases; nucleotides outside the gene matches: 10. CDR3 in DNA: TGTGCCAGCTCACCAGCGACAGGGGACTTGGGGGCTTTCTTT. It is translated as CASSPATGDLGAFF.

Comments on this clone: This sample also contains other DNA sequences that code for the same CDR3. J is TRBJ2-7 and V is TRBV7-6, with D perhaps assigned TRBD1 or TRBD2 (5 bases each). CDR1 and CDR2 from the germline V gene are SGHVS and FNYEAQ. The CDR3 has 18 amino acids. V lost 6 bases, J lost 9 bases, and 33 bases lay in between. The CDR3 reads CASSLPLGCEGPWLGQYV. The DNA of the CDR3 is TGTGCCAGCAGTTTACCCTTGGGATGTGAGGGGCCCTGGCTTGGGCAGTACGTC.

The chain recombines TRBV25-1 with TRBJ1-5; unclear D gene. Germline V gives CDR1 MGHDK, CDR2 SYGVNS. CDR3 size: 14 residues. With 2 bases removed from V and 3 bases from J, the gap between germline ends came to 8 bases. The CDR3 DNA is TGTGCCAGCAGTGAAGTAGGTAACAATCAGCCCCAGCATTTT. Translating it yields CASSEVGNNQPQHF. Combining the CDR3 with reference TRBV25-1 and TRBJ1-5 gives the whole variable domain EADIYQTPRYLVIGTGKKITLECSQTMGHDKMYWYQQDPGMELHLIHYSYGVNSTEKGDLSSESTVSRIRTEHFPLTLESARPSHTSQYLCASSEVGNNQPQHFGDGTRLSIL.

V and J are TRBV27 and TRBJ2-1; 9 bases are shared with TRBD1. Germline CDR1 and CDR2: MNHEY and SMNVEV (reference sequence). The CDR3 covers 16 residues. V lost 5 bases and J lost 6; bases outside the gene matches: 11. CDR3 nucleotides: TGTGCCAGCAGTGCCCCCGGACAGGGGTGGAGCAATGAGCAGTTCTTC. Translation gives CASSAPGQGWSNEQFF.

This chain uses TRBV10-2 with TRBJ2-7, with 7 bases fitting TRBD1. The ends lost 10 bases at V and 7 bases at J; junction bases unmatched: 13. This CDR3 is 13 amino acids long. Per the germline V gene, CDR1 is WSHSY and CDR2 is SAAADI. In DNA form, the CDR3 reads TGCGCCATAGGGACCAAGGGGGCAAGGGAGCAGTACGTC. It yields the protein CAIGTKGAREQYV.

V gene TRBV25-1 combines with J gene TRBJ1-5; TRBD1 matches at 7 bases. The V segment lost 4 bases and the J segment 3 bases; nucleotides outside the gene matches: 9. The V gene's germline CDR1 is MGHDK and CDR2 SYGVNS. CDR3 length: 16 amino acids. The CDR3 sequence: CASSGGGSLYNQPQHF. DNA of the CDR3: TGTGCCAGCAGTGGAGGGGGCAGTCTATACAATCAGCCCCAGCATTTT.

This chain uses TRBV13 with TRBJ1-1; possibly TRBD1 for D (5 bases). The V end was cut by 3 bases, the J end by 8 bases, with 13 bases between. This CDR3 has 13 amino acids. Germline V gene lookup returns CDR1 PRHDT and CDR2 FYEKMQ (reference sequence). The CDR3 DNA reads TGTGCCAGCAGCTTTCCGAGGGACCGCGAAGCTTTCTTT. Translation: CASSFPRDREAFF.

CDR3 bases: TGTGCCAGCAGCTGGGGACAGGGGGATTACGAGCAGTACTTC. Its protein is CASSWGQGDYEQYF. The rearrangement links TRBV11-2 to TRBJ2-7, with 11 bases that match TRBD1. V lost 4 bases and J lost 4; bases outside the gene matches: 3. Germline loops: CDR1 SGHAT, CDR2 FQNNGV. The CDR3 consists of 14 residues.

The chain couples TRBV21-1 to TRBJ1-4; the DNA was not used to check the table's D call, TRBD1. TRBV21-1 is listed as a pseudogene. This CDR3 comprises 14 residues. This chain's CDR3 is CASSRTGVDEKLFF. DNA for the CDR3: TGTGCCAGCAGCCGGACAGGGGTGGACGAAAAACTGTTTTTT.